Listed below are T cell receptor beta chains from one sample, sequenced in a study of OX40 agonist ivuxolimab in advanced cancers. Using immunoSEQ multiplex PCR, the repertoire was profiled, and TCRdb retains in-frame clones only, with some absent. The sample records some 54,000 clones, over 60% being singletons. Sample: CD4+ or CD8+ T cells sorted from blood, taken in a trial of the OX40 agonist ivuxolimab. These receptors were taken from an adult with an advanced solid tumor such as melanoma, head and neck, liver or kidney cancer. Each CDR3 is given with its conserved first and last residue. A D gene is named only where the DNA matches it firmly. Clone size is stated in some rows and not others, as once, few, many or a class when expanded.

>-|TRBJ1-4|TRBV7-9|TRBD1
TGTGCCAGCAGCTTAAGTAGAACAGGGGATGAAAAACTGTTTTTT
CASSLSRTGDEKLFF
>-|TRBJ2-1|TRBV19|-
TGTGCCAGTACCCGCGTTTGGGGCAGCTCCTACAATGAGCAGTTCTTC
CASTRVWGSSYNEQFF
>-|TRBJ1-2|TRBV29-1|TRBD1
TGCAGCGTAACACCGGGACAGTACTATGGCTACACCTTC
CSVTPGQYYGYTF
>-|TRBJ2-7|TRBV27|-
TGTGCCAGCAGTTCCCCAGGATACTCCTACGAGCAGTACTTC
CASSSPGYSYEQYF
>-|TRBJ2-6|TRBV25-1|-
TGTGCCAGCAGTGAACGGGGGACTGGGGCCAACGTCCTGACTTTC
CASSERGTGANVLTF
>-|TRBJ2-1|TRBV9|TRBD2
TGTGCCAGCAGCTTCCTAGCGGTCATTACCAATGAGCAGTTCTTC
CASSFLAVITNEQFF
>-|TRBJ2-1|TRBV29-1|TRBD1
TGCAGCGTCAAACCCTTCCCGGGACAGGGGGCATATGAGCAGTTCTTC
CSVKPFPGQGAYEQFF
>-|TRBJ2-3|TRBV5-1|-
TGCGCCAGCAGCTTAGGAGCGGGCGTGGGAGATACGCAGTATTTT
CASSLGAGVGDTQYF
>-|TRBJ2-7|TRBV7-7|-
TGTGCCAGCAGCCCCCGAGAGAGCTCCTACGAGCAGTACTTC
CASSPRESSYEQYF
>-|TRBJ1-1|TRBV11-2|TRBD1
TGTGCCAGCAGCTTAGGAAGGGACAGGATAATGAACACTGAAGCTTTCTTT
CASSLGRDRIMNTEAFF
>-|TRBJ2-2|TRBV5-1|TRBD1
TGCGCCAGCAGCCCTAGAACCGCCCTGGACAGGGGAGGGTCACCGGGGGAGCTGTTTTTT
CASSPRTALDRGGSPGELFF
>-|TRBJ1-2|TRBV7-8|TRBD1
TGTGCCAGCAGCTTAGAGCAGGGGGTCTATGGCTACACCTTC
CASSLEQGVYGYTF
>-|TRBJ1-5|TRBV5-5|-
TGTGCCAGCAGCTTCGCCTATAGCAATCAGCCCCAGCATTTT
CASSFAYSNQPQHF
>-|TRBJ2-5|TRBV7-2|TRBD1
TGTGCCAGCAGCTCCGGACAGGGGGAGACCCAGTACTTC
CASSSGQGETQYF
>-|TRBJ2-3|TRBV21-1|-
TGTGCCAGCAGCAGAAACAGGGGGCGGGGAGATACGCAGTATTTT
CASSRNRGRGDTQYF
>-|TRBJ1-6|TRBV11-3|TRBD1
TGTGCCAGCAGCGTCGGACAGGGAACACCCCTCCACTTT
CASSVGQGTPLHF
>once|TRBJ2-2|TRBV4-1|-
TGCGCCAGCAGCCAAATAGACATGGGGTTGGTAAGAACCGGGGAGCTGTTTTTT
CASSQIDMGLVRTGELFF
>-|TRBJ2-1|TRBV27|TRBD1
TGTGCCAGCCAGGGGGCATACAATGAGCAGTTCTTC
CASQGAYNEQFF
>-|TRBJ2-7|TRBV28|-
TGTGCCAGCATCCCGTGGGGGCCGAGCTCCTACGAGCAGTACTTC
CASIPWGPSSYEQYF
>-|TRBJ1-1|TRBV20-1|-
TGCAGTGCCAGAGGCACAGCTGAAGCTTTCTTT
CSARGTAEAFF
>-|TRBJ1-1|TRBV7-2|TRBD1
TGTGCCAGCAGCTTAATTAACAGGGGGTCTGAAGCTTTCTTT
CASSLINRGSEAFF
>once|TRBJ2-1|TRBV28|-
TGTGCCAGCAAGGACAGCTCCTACAATGAGCAGTTCTTC
CASKDSSYNEQFF
>-|TRBJ2-3|TRBV2|-
TGTGCCAGCAGTGAAGAGGAGCGGGGCACAGATACGCAGTATTTT
CASSEEERGTDTQYF
>-|TRBJ2-3|TRBV10-1|TRBD2
TGCGCCAGCAGTCAATCTAGCGGGCGCACAGATACGCAGTATTTT
CASSQSSGRTDTQYF
>-|TRBJ1-2|TRBV5-8|-
TGTGCCAGCAGCTTGGTTCAGCGGGTTCGAGGCTACACCTTC
CASSLVQRVRGYTF
>-|TRBJ1-3|TRBV6-6|-
TGTGCCAGCAGTCACGGAGTTGGAAACACCATATATTTT
CASSHGVGNTIYF
>-|TRBJ2-7|TRBV19|TRBD2
TGTGCCAGTAGTATGAAGCGGGGGGTAGAAGACGAGCAGTACTTC
CASSMKRGVEDEQYF
>few|TRBJ2-7|TRBV5-1|TRBD2
TGCGCCAGCAGCAGCCTCCAGACTAGCGGGAACTACGAGCAGTACTTC
CASSSLQTSGNYEQYF
>few|TRBJ1-6|TRBV30|-
TGTGCCTGGGGGGAGGTACGAATGGATTCACCCCTCCACTTT
CAWGEVRMDSPLHF
>-|TRBJ1-1|TRBV11-2|TRBD1
TGTGCCAGCAGCTTATCCGGACAGGGGATGAACACTGAAGCTTTCTTT
CASSLSGQGMNTEAFF
>-|TRBJ2-7|TRBV11-2|-
TGTGCCAGCAGCTTAGTGGTGACGTGGGGGCCGACCTACGAGCAGTACTTC
CASSLVVTWGPTYEQYF
>-|TRBJ1-1|TRBV10-1|TRBD1
TGCGCCAGCAGTCTCAGGGGGGGGGCTGAAGCTTTCTTT
CASSLRGGAEAFF
>-|TRBJ2-5|TRBV5-1|-
TGCGCCAGCAGCGCCAATCAAGAGACCCAGTACTTC
CASSANQETQYF
>once|TRBJ1-4|TRBV30|-
TGTGCCTGTTCGGGACTCGTCACCGGAGCTAATGAAAAACTGTTTTTT
CACSGLVTGANEKLFF
>many|TRBJ2-4|TRBV18|TRBD1
TGTGCCAGCTCCGCCGGGGACAGGGCAAAAAACATTCAGTACTTC
CASSAGDRAKNIQYF
>-|TRBJ1-2|TRBV6-5|TRBD1
TGTGCCAGCAGTTCCACCGGGACAGGCTATGGCTACACCTTC
CASSSTGTGYGYTF
>-|TRBJ1-1|TRBV28|-
TGTGCCAGCAGTTTGGTGGGGGCGCGAGGAACTGAAGCTTTCTTT
CASSLVGARGTEAFF
>once|TRBJ2-3|TRBV20-1|-
TGCAGTGCTTCTACAGATACGCAGTATTTT
CSASTDTQYF
>-|TRBJ1-2|TRBV5-4|TRBD1
TGTGCCAGCAGCTCGCGGACAGGGGGTCATGGCTACACCTTC
CASSSRTGGHGYTF
>-|TRBJ2-3|TRBV5-1|-
TGCGCCAGCAGCCCCTCTCCGGGACCCGGATATACGCAGTATTTT
CASSPSPGPGYTQYF